This is a list of T cell receptor beta chains from one sample in a study of beta chain features in type 1 diabetes. Assay: immunoSEQ multiplex PCR; the TCRdb copy retains only in-frame clones and omits some. The sample has 250,000 to 350,000 clones, 13% to 15% seen once; the top ten hold under 0.02%. Sequencing used naive CD4+ T cells from blood. The receptors were gathered from a young man with type 1 diabetes. CDR3s include the opening cysteine and the closing phenylalanine or tryptophan. The order of the fields is D gene, clone size, J gene, V gene, CDR3 DNA, CDR3 protein. D genes are given only for firm matches. Clone size appears in some rows only: once, few, many, or a class for an expanded clone.

NA,NA,TRBJ2-7,TRBV6-5,TGTGCCAGCAGTTACGGGGGGTCCTCAGTCTACGAGCAGTACTTC,CASSYGGSSVYEQYF
NA,NA,TRBJ1-5,TRBV4-3,TGCGCCAGCAGCCAAGGGCCGGGGGGGCCCCAGCATTTT,CASSQGPGGPQHF
NA,NA,TRBJ1-1,TRBV29-1,TGCAGCGTTGTAAAGCTAAACAGTGAAGCTTTCTTT,CSVVKLNSEAFF
TRBD1,NA,TRBJ2-7,TRBV5-4,TGTGCCAGCAGCTTGAGGACAGGGGGCATCTACGAGCAGTACTTC,CASSLRTGGIYEQYF
NA,NA,TRBJ2-4,TRBV5-6,TGTGCCAGCAGCACCCGAACAATAGCCAAAAACATTCAGTACTTC,CASSTRTIAKNIQYF
TRBD1,few,TRBJ1-5,TRBV5-5,TGTGCCAGCAGCTTGAAAGGGGGCAGAGAGAATCAGCCCCAGCATTTT,CASSLKGGRENQPQHF
NA,NA,TRBJ2-1,TRBV25-1,TGTGCCAGCAGGACTGAGAGCTCCTACAATGAGCAGTTCTTC,CASRTESSYNEQFF
TRBD1,few,TRBJ1-4,TRBV2,TGTGCCACCACGCAGGGGGGTCGTGAAAAACTGTTTTTT,CATTQGGREKLFF
NA,NA,TRBJ2-5,TRBV11-2,TGTGCCAGCAGCCGCGCGGAGACCCAGTACTTC,CASSRAETQYF
TRBD1,NA,TRBJ1-1,TRBV2,TGTGCCAGCAAAGGACAGGGTATGAACACTGAAGCTTTCTTT,CASKGQGMNTEAFF
TRBD2,NA,TRBJ2-7,TRBV7-9,TGTGCCAGCAGCTCAGGACTAGCGGACCACTACGAGCAGTACTTC,CASSSGLADHYEQYF
TRBD1,NA,TRBJ2-5,TRBV19,TGTGCCAGTAGTGACAGGGCTAAAGAGACCCAGTACTTC,CASSDRAKETQYF
TRBD1,NA,TRBJ2-1,TRBV18,TGTGCCAGCTCACCCACCGGGACAGCTAACAATGAGCAGTTCTTC,CASSPTGTANNEQFF
TRBD2,few,TRBJ2-3,TRBV7-2,TGTGCCAGCAGCTTATTTCTAGCGGGAGGGAAGACAGATACGCAGTATTTT,CASSLFLAGGKTDTQYF
NA,few,TRBJ1-2,TRBV7-9,TGTGCCAGCAGCTTAGGTCAGAACTATGGCTACACCTTC,CASSLGQNYGYTF
NA,NA,TRBJ1-2,TRBV2,TGTGCCAGCAGGGACAGAGAAAAAGGGGGCTACACCTTC,CASRDREKGGYTF
NA,many,TRBJ2-5,TRBV29-1,TGCAGCGTTACACCGACGGGGGAGACCCAGTACTTC,CSVTPTGETQYF
TRBD1,NA,TRBJ1-4,TRBV5-1,TGCGCCAGCAGCTTCACAGGGGGCGATGAAAAACTGTTTTTT,CASSFTGGDEKLFF
TRBD1,NA,TRBJ1-4,TRBV30,TGTGCCTGGAGTGTCCCGACAGGGGGGACTAATGAAAAACTGTTTTTT,CAWSVPTGGTNEKLFF
TRBD2,few,TRBJ2-5,TRBV29-1,TGCAGCGTTGAGGGACTAGCAGTCGAGACCCAGTACTTC,CSVEGLAVETQYF
NA,few,TRBJ2-1,TRBV5-1,TGCGCCAGCAGCTTCGGGTCGTCCGTCTCCTACAATGAGCAGTTCTTC,CASSFGSSVSYNEQFF
TRBD1,few,TRBJ2-1,TRBV18,TGTGCCAGCTCACTTCTGGGACAGGGGGCCATCGAGCAGTTCTTC,CASSLLGQGAIEQFF
NA,few,TRBJ2-2,TRBV7-9,TGTGCCAGCAGCTTTGGTAGTCTTACCGGGGAGCTGTTTTTT,CASSFGSLTGELFF
TRBD2,few,TRBJ2-3,TRBV15,TGTGCCACCAGCAGAGAAGCGGGAGTAACGGGAGATACGCAGTATTTT,CATSREAGVTGDTQYF
NA,few,TRBJ2-5,TRBV18,TGTGCCAGCTCACCGGGGGGGCTTGAGACCCAGTACTTC,CASSPGGLETQYF
NA,NA,TRBJ1-2,TRBV7-8,TGTGCCAGCAGCTTATCGGTCCAGGCCGGGGGTTATGGCTACACCTTC,CASSLSVQAGGYGYTF
NA,NA,TRBJ2-1,TRBV28,TGTGCCAGCAGTTTCGCGGGGAAATACAATGAGCAGTTCTTC,CASSFAGKYNEQFF
NA,NA,TRBJ2-6,TRBV28,TGTGCCAGCAGTTCCGGGGCTGGGGCCAACGTCCTGACTTTC,CASSSGAGANVLTF
NA,NA,TRBJ1-1,TRBV19,TGTGCCAGCCAGGTACAATTGAACACTGAAGCTTTCTTT,CASQVQLNTEAFF
TRBD2,few,TRBJ2-5,TRBV5-5,TGTGCCAGCAGCTTGGCTAGCGGACAAGAGACCCAGTACTTC,CASSLASGQETQYF
NA,NA,TRBJ2-5,TRBV7-7,TGTGCTAGCAGCTTAGGTGGCATCCAAGAGACCCAGTACTTC,CASSLGGIQETQYF
NA,few,TRBJ2-3,TRBV9,TGTGCCAGCAGCGTAGCCCGTGGCACAGATACGCAGTATTTT,CASSVARGTDTQYF
NA,NA,TRBJ2-2,TRBV5-1,TGCGCCAGCAGCTTGGCTTTTGCCGGGGAGCTGTTTTTT,CASSLAFAGELFF
TRBD1,NA,TRBJ1-5,TRBV28,TGTGCCAGCAGCCCCGAGGGCAGGGGGCTTCAGCCCCAGCATTTT,CASSPEGRGLQPQHF
NA,few,TRBJ2-5,TRBV9,TGTGCCAGCAGCGTTTCCACAGCGGAAGAGACCCAGTACTTC,CASSVSTAEETQYF
NA,NA,TRBJ2-5,TRBV6-5,TGTGCCAGCAATCGAGGAAACCTTCAAGAGACCCAGTACTTC,CASNRGNLQETQYF
NA,NA,TRBJ1-5,TRBV7-2,TGTGCCAGCAGCTTAGCGAGCTATAGCAATCAGCCCCAGCATTTT,CASSLASYSNQPQHF
TRBD1,NA,TRBJ2-2,TRBV7-9,TGTGCCAGCAGCCCGTCCGGGACAGGGGTGGCCGGGGAGCTGTTTTTT,CASSPSGTGVAGELFF
NA,NA,TRBJ2-1,TRBV19,TGTGCCAGTAGTCTGTGGGGGCCTACTAATGAGCAGTTCTTC,CASSLWGPTNEQFF
NA,NA,TRBJ1-3,TRBV29-1,TGCAGCGTTGGGGCCAGGGATGGAAACACCATATATTTT,CSVGARDGNTIYF
NA,few,TRBJ1-5,TRBV6-5,TGTGCCAGCAGTTATCTGGCAGGCAATCAGCCCCAGCATTTT,CASSYLAGNQPQHF
NA,few,TRBJ1-4,TRBV28,TGTGCCAGCAGTTTACTGGGTCAGGGCGAAAAACTGTTTTTT,CASSLLGQGEKLFF